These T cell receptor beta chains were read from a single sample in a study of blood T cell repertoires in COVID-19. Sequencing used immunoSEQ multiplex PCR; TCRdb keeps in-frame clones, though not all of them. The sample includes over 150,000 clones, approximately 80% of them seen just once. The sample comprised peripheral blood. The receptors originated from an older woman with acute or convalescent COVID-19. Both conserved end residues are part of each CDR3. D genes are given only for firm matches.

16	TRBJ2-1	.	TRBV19	CASSPERGGVYNEQFF
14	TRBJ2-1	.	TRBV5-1	CASSSGGALLEQFF
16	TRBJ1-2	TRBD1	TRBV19	CASSIGRGTANYGYTF
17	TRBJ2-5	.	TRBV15	CATSRDLMAISGSTQYF
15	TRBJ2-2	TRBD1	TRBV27	CASRQGTANTGELFF
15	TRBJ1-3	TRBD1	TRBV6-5	CASSRGGQGERSIYF
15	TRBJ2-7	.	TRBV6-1	CASSEQTRIRYEQYF
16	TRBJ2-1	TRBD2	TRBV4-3	CASKSATSGSYNEQFF
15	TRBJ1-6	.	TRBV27	CASSFKGASSSPLHF
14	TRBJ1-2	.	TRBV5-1	CASSPTAGSYGYTF
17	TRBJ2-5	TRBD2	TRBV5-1	CASSLPTSGGVRQTQYF
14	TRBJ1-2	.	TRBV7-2	CASSSTSDSYGYTF
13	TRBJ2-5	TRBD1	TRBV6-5	CASTATGVETQYF
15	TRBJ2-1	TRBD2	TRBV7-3	CASRKPGTKGDEQFF
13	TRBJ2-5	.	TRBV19	CASSIGQGETQYF
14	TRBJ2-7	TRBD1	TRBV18	CASSQRQGSYEQYF
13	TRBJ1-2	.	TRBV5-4	CASSSDKNYGYTF
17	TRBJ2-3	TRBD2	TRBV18	CASSPERGRPGTDTQYF
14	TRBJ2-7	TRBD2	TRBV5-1	CASSLEGLVTEQYF
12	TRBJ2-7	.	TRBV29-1	CSCSTGTTEQYF
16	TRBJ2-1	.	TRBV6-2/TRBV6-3	CASSYWVDSSYNEQFF
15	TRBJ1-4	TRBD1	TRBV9	CASNLGGRTNEKLFF
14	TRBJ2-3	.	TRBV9	CASSVGATGGVQYF
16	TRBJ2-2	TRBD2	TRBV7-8	CASSLVQASGFGELFF
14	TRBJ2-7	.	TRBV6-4	CASSVPGHHYEQYF
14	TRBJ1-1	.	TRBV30	CAWNVGYGNTEAFF
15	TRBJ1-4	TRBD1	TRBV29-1	CAAYIQGAREEKLFF